This T cell receptor (beta chain) was captured in a study of early T cells in non-severe SARS-CoV-2 infection. Across the whole study: Sequencing input comprised bulk RNA from unsorted whole blood; chain pairing was not available.

This clonotype was counted ten times or more. Its target is not known. Attachment of unique molecular identifiers to individual cDNA molecules was performed. One entry per CDR3 protein, called by TCRdb with MiXCR from the 5' RACE reads. The data contain some 81,000 distinct CDR3 sequences, around 8.7% of them singletons. Study observations and caveats: Clonotype matching in VDJdb favored anti-spike CD8 responses and did not capture private and CD4 specificities.

Germline CDR1 reads SEHNR; CDR2 reads FQNEAQ (reference sequence). The CDR3 runs 17 residues. With 3 bases removed from V and 0 bases from J, the gap between germline ends came to 15 bases. This chain uses TRBV7-9 with TRBJ2-1, with TRBD2 as a possible D gene (5 bases). Sequencing input: whole blood. The receptor comes from an adult who was a healthcare worker with PCR-confirmed SARS-CoV-2 infection or an uninfected control (not recorded which). CDR3 in DNA: TGTGCCAGCAGCTTTTCTAAGAGGGAGAGCTCCTACAATGAGCAGTTCTTC. This translates into CASSFSKRESSYNEQFF. Using reference TRBV7-9 and TRBJ2-1 for the parts outside the CDR3, the full variable domain is DTGVSQNPRHKITKRGQNVTFRCDPISEHNRLYWYRQTLGQGPEFLTYFQNEAQLEKSRLLSDRFSAERPKGSFSTLEIQRTEQGDSAMYLCASSFSKRESSYNEQFFGPGTRLTVL.